The rows below give T cell receptor beta chains drawn from one sample of a study of vaccination effects on CD4 cells after COVID-19. TCRdb keeps only in-frame clones here, not all; method: immunoSEQ multiplex PCR. Of some 52,000 clones in the sample, nearly 80% were seen once. No antigen has been assigned to these receptors. The source material was CD4+ T cells from PBMCs cultured with HCoV-OC43 spike peptides, sampled before COVID-19 vaccination. The receptors originated from a human donor who received a COVID-19 vaccine. The CDR3 runs from the conserved cysteine through the conserved F or W. Fields, in order: V gene, J gene, D gene, clone size, CDR3 protein, CDR3 DNA. D genes are given only for firm matches. Not all rows give a size; the values are once, few, many and, for expanded clones, a class.

>TRBV18|TRBJ2-2|-|-
CASSPYSGSGELFF
TGTGCCAGCTCACCGTACTCAGGGTCCGGGGAGCTGTTTTTT
>TRBV9|TRBJ1-2|-|-
CASSVEGYGYTF
TGTGCCAGCAGCGTAGAGGGATATGGCTACACCTTC
>TRBV28|TRBJ1-6|-|medium-sized
CASGEGSPLHF
TGTGCCAGTGGGGAGGGTTCACCCCTCCACTTT
>TRBV29-1|TRBJ1-2|-|-
CSVDPGTYGYTF
TGCAGCGTTGATCCTGGGACCTATGGCTACACCTTC
>TRBV5-1|TRBJ2-5|TRBD1|-
CASSEPGGGLETQYF
TGCGCCAGCAGCGAGCCAGGGGGCGGATTAGAGACCCAGTACTTC
>TRBV6-2/TRBV6-3|TRBJ1-6|-|-
CASSYQNSPLHF
TGTGCCAGCAGTTACCAGAATTCACCCCTCCACTTT
>TRBV28|TRBJ1-4|TRBD1|-
CASSSPGQGNEKLFF
TGTGCCAGCAGTTCGCCGGGACAGGGTAATGAAAAACTGTTTTTT
>TRBV5-1|TRBJ2-5|TRBD1|-
CASSSGQGDRETQYF
TGCGCCAGCAGCTCCGGACAGGGGGATCGAGAGACCCAGTACTTC
>TRBV5-6|TRBJ1-1|-|-
CATAETGINTEAFF
TGTGCCACCGCCGAGACAGGTATTAACACTGAAGCTTTCTTT
>TRBV18|TRBJ1-6|TRBD1|-
CASSPDTGVSPLHF
TGTGCCAGCTCGCCCGACACAGGGGTTTCACCCCTCCACTTT
>TRBV3-1/TRBV3-2|TRBJ1-1|TRBD1|few
CASSRLTGAAMNTEAFF
TGTGCCAGCAGCCGACTGACAGGGGCCGCCATGAACACTGAAGCTTTCTTT
>TRBV7-3|TRBJ2-5|-|-
CASSLPPGAQYF
TGTGCCAGCAGCTTACCGCCCGGGGCCCAGTACTTC
>TRBV5-1|TRBJ2-3|TRBD2|-
CASGPTPAGGGTDTQYF
TGCGCCAGCGGCCCCACTCCAGCGGGGGGAGGCACAGATACGCAGTATTTT
>TRBV7-2|TRBJ2-1|-|-
CASSLGGGNEQFF
TGTGCCAGCAGCCTCGGCGGAGGCAATGAGCAGTTCTTC
>TRBV6-5|TRBJ2-1|-|-
CASRNPGGLYNEQFF
TGTGCCAGCAGGAATCCCGGGGGACTTTACAATGAGCAGTTCTTC
>TRBV27|TRBJ1-5|TRBD1|-
CASSTRIGQVNQPQHF
TGTGCCAGCAGCACCCGGATCGGACAGGTCAATCAGCCCCAGCATTTT
>TRBV11-2|TRBJ1-1|-|few
CASSLGDTTTEAFF
TGTGCCAGCAGCTTAGGGGACACCACCACTGAAGCTTTCTTT
>TRBV19|TRBJ2-5|-|-
CASSIGGLQETQYF
TGTGCCAGTAGTATCGGGGGCCTCCAAGAGACCCAGTACTTC
>TRBV5-1|TRBJ1-2|-|-
CASSSDGNYGYTF
TGCGCCAGCAGTTCGGACGGGAACTATGGCTACACCTTC
>TRBV28|TRBJ1-4|TRBD1|-
CASRPTGATNEKLFF
TGTGCCAGCAGACCGACAGGGGCAACTAATGAAAAACTGTTTTTT
>TRBV19|TRBJ1-3|-|-
CASSSGTGDGNTIYF
TGTGCCAGTAGTAGCGGGACGGGAGATGGAAACACCATATATTTT
>TRBV5-1|TRBJ2-6|-|-
CASSLQGNSGANVLTF
TGCGCCAGCAGCTTACAGGGAAACTCTGGGGCCAACGTCCTGACTTTC
>TRBV18|TRBJ2-5|-|once
CASSRPVSGETQYF
TGTGCCAGCTCACGCCCAGTGAGCGGGGAGACCCAGTACTTC
>TRBV5-5|TRBJ1-6|-|few
CASSLTGWDSPLHF
TGTGCCAGCAGCTTGACAGGGTGGGATTCACCCCTCCACTTT
>TRBV7-2|TRBJ1-2|-|-
CASSIRPGAPPLGGYTF
TGTGCCAGCAGCATACGACCCGGGGCCCCACCGTTAGGAGGCTACACCTTC
>TRBV19|TRBJ1-5|-|-
CASSMGRGGNQPQHF
TGTGCCAGTAGTATGGGCAGGGGAGGGAATCAGCCCCAGCATTTT
>TRBV4-2|TRBJ1-3|-|-
CASSQTLTGVSGNTIYF
TGTGCCAGCAGCCAAACCCTCACAGGAGTCTCTGGAAACACCATATATTTT
>TRBV20-1|TRBJ2-3|-|-
CSASSGFAGASTDTQYF
TGCAGTGCTAGTAGTGGGTTCGCGGGGGCCAGCACAGATACGCAGTATTTT
>TRBV7-2|TRBJ1-1|-|-
CASRALLGDNTEAFF
TGTGCCAGCAGAGCACTCCTGGGAGACAACACTGAAGCTTTCTTT
>TRBV28|TRBJ1-1|-|-
CASSVPIEQGTEAFF
TGTGCCAGCAGCGTGCCTATCGAGCAGGGCACTGAAGCTTTCTTT
>TRBV11-1|TRBJ1-3|-|once
CASSRISGNTIYF
TGTGCCAGCAGTCGGATCTCTGGAAACACCATATATTTT
>TRBV4-1|TRBJ2-3|TRBD1|-
CASSQRPDGQGASTDTQYF
TGCGCCAGCAGCCAAAGACCTGACGGACAGGGGGCCAGCACAGATACGCAGTATTTT
>TRBV9|TRBJ2-5|-|-
CASSVGGFGAKTQYF
TGTGCCAGCAGCGTAGGGGGCTTCGGCGCGAAGACCCAGTACTTC
>TRBV6-5|TRBJ1-6|-|-
CAGGGEQRFIAPLHF
TGTGCCGGGGGGGGTGAACAGCGGTTTATTGCACCCCTCCACTTT
>TRBV5-1|TRBJ2-3|-|-
CASSLGDDTDTQYF
TGCGCCAGCAGCTTGGGGGACGACACAGATACGCAGTATTTT
>TRBV25-1|TRBJ2-3|TRBD2|-
CASSDSGGGTDTQYF
TGTGCCAGCAGTGATAGCGGGGGGGGCACAGATACGCAGTATTTT
>TRBV5-4|TRBJ1-4|TRBD1|-
CASSLSDRSEKLFF
TGTGCCAGCAGCTTGTCGGACAGGAGTGAAAAACTGTTTTTT
>TRBV5-1|TRBJ2-5|TRBD2|-
CASSQFSRGEETQYF
TGCGCCAGCAGCCAATTTTCGCGGGGGGAAGAGACCCAGTACTTC
>TRBV7-2|TRBJ2-2|-|once
CASSLGGLGTGELFF
TGTGCCAGCAGCTTAGGAGGTCTGGGCACCGGGGAGCTGTTTTTT
>TRBV2|TRBJ1-1|TRBD1|-
CASKVDRASTEAFF
TGTGCCAGCAAAGTAGACAGGGCGAGCACTGAAGCTTTCTTT
>TRBV19|TRBJ2-1|TRBD1|few
CASSSTGPQFF
TGTGCCAGTAGCTCGACAGGGCCACAGTTCTTC
>TRBV7-9|TRBJ1-1|-|-
CASSHRVLNTEAFF
TGTGCCAGCAGTCACAGGGTGCTGAACACTGAAGCTTTCTTT
>TRBV6-6|TRBJ1-5|-|-
CASRIQGRSNQPQHF
TGTGCCAGCAGGATACAGGGTAGAAGCAATCAGCCCCAGCATTTT
>TRBV2|TRBJ1-1|TRBD1|-
CASSEADRGNTEAFF
TGTGCCAGCAGTGAGGCCGACAGGGGCAACACTGAAGCTTTCTTT
>TRBV24-1|TRBJ1-4|-|-
CATSDPTGTNEKLFF
TGTGCCACCAGTGACCCTACAGGGACTAATGAAAAACTGTTTTTT